This T cell receptor (beta chain) was retrieved from a study of T cell repertoires in cytomegalovirus infection. TCRdb independently ran MiXCR on the reads; one entry per CDR3 protein. Of hundreds of thousands of distinct CDR3 sequences listed, around 30% are singletons. On this clonotype itself: Its target is not known. This may stem from a read error, because a much larger clone lies one nucleotide away.

The CDR3 runs 14 residues. Germline-derived CDR1 and CDR2 are SSHAT and FNYEAQ (reference sequence). The J segment lost 8 bases and the V segment lost 5 bases, leaving 9 bases of the junction unmatched. The rearrangement joins TRBV7-7 to TRBJ2-1, with 7 bases matching TRBD1. The source is a human donor in good health (CMV status not recorded). Some clones in this sample may be carry-over from other donors' samples. The sequencing here drew on cultured PBMCs, taken from culture after CMV antigen stimulation. The CDR3 sequence: CASSHDRDNYEQFF. The CDR3 DNA is TGTGCCAGCAGCCACGACAGGGATAACTATGAGCAGTTCTTC.